These 2 T cell receptor beta chains share one sample of origin, sequenced in a study of cytomegalovirus exposure and HLA in healthy donors. Produced via immunoSEQ multiplex PCR; TCRdb's table is partial and in-frame only. This sample has fewer than 70,000 clones, with 90% to 95% found just once. The material sequenced was PBMCs. Every receptor here comes from a woman in her late teens or twenties in good health and CMV-seropositive.

This chain uses TRBV4-1 with TRBJ2-3; TRBD1 aligns across 10 bases. J gave up 3 bases and V 1 base, and 7 bases lay outside the gene matches. CDR1 and CDR2 from the germline V gene are MGHRA and YSYEKL. The CDR3 has 17 amino acids. The CDR3: CASSQVDRGRETDTQYF. As DNA, the CDR3 is TGCGCCAGCAGCCAAGTAGACAGGGGGCGGGAAACAGATACGCAGTATTTT.

This chain joins TRBV19 and TRBJ1-6; TRBD1 might be the D (6 bases). This CDR3 is 14 amino acids long. The V end was cut by 6 bases, the J end by 13 bases, with 19 bases between. Germline V CDR1 and CDR2: LNHDA, SQIVND (reference sequence). This CDR3 is CASSNYRQVTPLHF. CDR3 nucleotide sequence: TGTGCCAGTAGCAATTACCGACAGGTAACTCCCCTCCACTTT.